These 20 T cell receptor beta chains were sequenced from one sample in a study of shared clonotypes between healthy human individuals. The data were produced by immunoSEQ multiplex PCR, yet TCRdb's version contains in-frame clones alone and is incomplete. The profile shows 700,000 or so clones, approximately 75% of them singletons. The sequencing sample was made of memory CD4+ T cells sorted from blood. Subset denoted: CD45RA-negative fraction. All receptors come from a woman between 25 and 40 years old in good health.

The J gene is TRBJ1-4, the V gene TRBV6-4; the D is unclear. V shed 7 bases and J shed 8 bases, with 23 bases lying between them. The V gene's germline CDR1 is MRHNA and CDR2 SNTAGT. The CDR3 is made up of 16 amino acids. The DNA for the CDR3 is TGTGCCAGCAAAAAGGAGGCGGGGATCGGCGGCGAAAAACTGTTTTTT. Translated, it gives CASKKEAGIGGEKLFF.

The chain's CDR3 is CASSARGVAYNEQFF. CDR3 nucleotide sequence: TGTGCCAGCAGTGCCAGGGGGGTCGCCTACAATGAGCAGTTCTTC. This chain links TRBV6-6 with TRBJ2-1; tentatively, D is TRBD1 (7 bases). The germline V gene has CDR1 MNHNY and CDR2 SVGAGI (reference sequence). CDR3 size: 15 residues. V lost 5 bases, J lost 2 bases, and 13 bases lay in between.

CDR3 in DNA: TGTGCCAGCAGCCGGCCTTGGGATAACTATGGCTACACCTTC. Its translation: CASSRPWDNYGYTF. V is TRBV7-8 and J is TRBJ1-2; no definite D call. The V gene lost 5 bases and the J gene lost 1 base, with 11 bases spanning the gap. This CDR3 contains 14 residues. CDR1 is SGHVS and CDR2 is FQNEAQ in the germline V gene.

The chain combines TRBV7-6 with TRBJ2-7; D ambiguous. V lost 5 bases and J lost 4, with 21 bases in between. CDR1 and CDR2 (germline): SGHVS, FNYEAQ. The CDR3 consists of 16 residues. CDR3: CASSPLTGPLGYEQYF. CDR3 DNA: TGTGCCAGCAGCCCATTGACCGGTCCCCTGGGGTACGAGCAGTACTTC.

This sequence joins TRBV11-2 and TRBJ2-5; the D gene is possibly TRBD2 (6 bases). The CDR3 totals 15 residues. Germline values: CDR1 SGHAT, CDR2 FQNNGV. V was clipped by 5 bases and J by 10 bases, with 23 bases between them. The CDR3 reads CASSPGGGTSVNQYF. The CDR3 coding sequence is TGTGCCAGCAGCCCCGGCGGCGGGACCTCAGTCAACCAGTACTTC.

Many counts were recorded for this clone. This chain connects TRBV28 to TRBJ2-2; no reliable D call. The CDR3 extends over 12 amino acids. V was cut by 6 bases and J by 7 bases, with 9 bases left in between. CDR1 and CDR2 from the germline V gene are MDHEN and SYDVKM. The chain's CDR3 is CASSSTVGELFF. The CDR3 DNA reads as TGTGCCAGCAGCAGTACGGTCGGGGAGCTGTTTTTT. The complete variable domain, with remaining parts taken from reference TRBV28 and TRBJ2-2, reads DVKVTQSSRYLVKRTGEKVFLECVQDMDHENMFWYRQDPGLGLRLIYFSYDVKMKEKGDIPEGYSVSREKKERFSLILESASTNQTSMYLCASSSTVGELFFGEGSRLTVL.

In regard to this clone: Within the sample, other DNA sequences also encode this same CDR3. The rearrangement uses TRBV30 and TRBJ2-3; unclear D gene. Germline CDR1 GTSNPN, CDR2 SVGIG (reference sequence). The CDR3 covers 13 residues. V was shortened by 2 bases and J by 3 bases, with 9 bases between the two germline ends. The CDR3 DNA reads TGTGCCTGGAGTAGAGGTGCTACAGATACGCAGTATTTT. It encodes CAWSRGATDTQYF.

V and J are TRBV18 and TRBJ2-1; 11 nucleotides match TRBD2. The CDR3 sequence is 14 residues long. Looked up from germline, CDR1 is KGHSH and CDR2 is LQKENI. After removal of 3 bases from V and 10 bases from J, the junction contained 5 bases not matched to a gene. CDR3 nucleotides: TGTGCCAGCTCACCTTCGACTAGCGGGGTGGAGCAGTTCTTC. It encodes CASSPSTSGVEQFF.

V is TRBV18 and J is TRBJ1-2; TRBD1 aligns across 7 bases. CDR3 size: 16 residues. J gave up 6 bases and V 1 base, and 11 bases lay outside the gene matches. Germline V gene lookup returns CDR1 KGHSH and CDR2 LQKENI. CDR3 DNA sequence: TGTGCCAGCTCACCACTGACGGAGGGGGCGGGGCATGGCTACACCTTC. Residues: CASSPLTEGAGHGYTF.

V and J are TRBV2 and TRBJ1-3; 7 nucleotides line up with TRBD1. Per germline, CDR1 SNHLY and CDR2 FYNNEI. The CDR3 covers 17 residues. V shed 7 bases and J 3 bases; nucleotides not matched to a gene: 15. CDR3 in DNA: TGTGCCAGCACCCCTCAAGGACAGGCAACCTTTGGAAACACCATATATTTT. Its translation: CASTPQGQATFGNTIYF.

V gene TRBV19 combines with J gene TRBJ1-2, with D possibly TRBD1 on 6 matching bases. The length of the CDR3 is 15 residues. Trimming removed 9 bases from V and 2 bases from J, with 19 bases in between. Germline CDR1 reads LNHDA; CDR2 reads SQIVND (reference sequence). The chain's CDR3 is CASQMQDSRNYGYTF. In DNA form, the CDR3 reads TGTGCCAGCCAGATGCAGGACAGTCGAAACTATGGCTACACCTTC.

Only one count was recorded for this clone. The chain carries TRBV5-4 and TRBJ2-3; D is ambiguous. Trimming took 0 bases from V and 8 from J, leaving 16 bases between them. This CDR3 is 15 amino acids long. Per the germline V gene, CDR1 is SGHNT and CDR2 is YYREEE (reference sequence). DNA of the CDR3: TGTGCCAGCAGCTTGGAGGCGGCGGTCGTTGGTACGCAGTATTTT. The encoded protein is CASSLEAAVVGTQYF.

This clone was observed a handful of times. The rearrangement uses TRBV18 and TRBJ1-1, with D perhaps TRBD1 (5 bases). CDR1 KGHSH and CDR2 LQKENI come from the germline V gene. V lost 1 base, J lost 1 base, and 13 bases lay in between. The CDR3 extends over 16 amino acids. The CDR3 loop is CASSPRGGNANTEAFF. Written as DNA, the CDR3 is TGTGCCAGCTCACCACGGGGCGGGAATGCGAACACTGAAGCTTTCTTT.

This clone was counted only a few times. V is TRBV4-2 and J is TRBJ2-1; the D is unclear. The CDR3 is made up of 16 amino acids. The V end was cut by 2 bases, the J end by 0 bases, with 11 bases between. The germline CDR1 and CDR2 sequences are LGHNA and YNFKEQ. In DNA, the CDR3 is TGTGCCAGCAGCCAAATTCGCGCGTTCTCCTACAATGAGCAGTTCTTC. Amino acids: CASSQIRAFSYNEQFF.

V and J are TRBV2 and TRBJ2-3; 16 bases match TRBD2. This CDR3 has 15 amino acids. The J segment lost 4 bases and the V segment lost 6 bases, leaving 1 base of the junction unmatched. Germline V gene lookup returns CDR1 SNHLY and CDR2 FYNNEI. As DNA, the CDR3 is TGTGCCAGCAGAGGGACTAGCGGGAGGGCAGATACGCAGTATTTT. Translation gives CASRGTSGRADTQYF. The variable domain in full, with the rest retrieved from reference TRBV2 and TRBJ2-3, is EPEVTQTPSHQVTQMGQEVILRCVPISNHLYFYWYRQILGQKVEFLVSFYNNEISEKSEIFDDQFSVERPDGSNFTLKIRSTKLEDSAMYFCASRGTSGRADTQYFGPGTRLTVL.

The V gene is TRBV19, the J gene TRBJ1-2, with D tentatively TRBD1 (5 bases). This CDR3 contains 15 residues. Germline CDR1 is LNHDA and CDR2 is SQIVND (reference sequence). V was cut by 3 bases and J by 2 bases, with 13 bases left in between. CDR3 amino acids: CASSMYFGGNYGYTF. The CDR3 DNA follows: TGTGCCAGTAGTATGTATTTCGGGGGAAACTATGGCTACACCTTC.

This rearrangement joins TRBV7-2 to TRBJ2-2; 7 bases agree with TRBD1. After removal of 5 bases from V and 0 bases from J, the junction contained 9 bases not matched to a gene. CDR3 length: 17 residues. CDR1 and CDR2 from the germline V gene are SGHTA and FQGNSA. CDR3 sequence: CASSRRQGSANTGELFF. The DNA of the CDR3 is TGTGCCAGCAGCCGAAGACAGGGCTCCGCGAACACCGGGGAGCTGTTTTTT.

This chain links TRBV11-2 with TRBJ2-7; maybe TRBD2 (6 bases). Germline CDR1 is SGHAT and CDR2 is FQNNGV. Deletions cut 4 bases from V and 0 bases from J, with 13 bases between. The CDR3 contains 15 residues. In nucleotides, the CDR3 is TGTGCCAGCAGCTGGAGGACTACCTTCTCCTACGAGCAGTACTTC. Its translation is CASSWRTTFSYEQYF.

The J gene is TRBJ1-5, the V gene TRBV5-1; D gene uncertain. From germline, CDR1 is SGHRS and CDR2 YFSETQ. Trimming shortened V by 0 bases and J by 3 bases, and 10 bases separated the two germline ends. The CDR3 consists of 15 residues. In DNA, the CDR3 is TGCGCCAGCAGCTTGGACGCGGGAAACAATCAGCCCCAGCATTTT. Protein sequence: CASSLDAGNNQPQHF. Using reference TRBV5-1 and TRBJ1-5 for the parts outside the CDR3, the full variable domain is KAGVTQTPRYLIKTRGQQVTLSCSPISGHRSVSWYQQTPGQGLQFLFEYFSETQRNKGNFPGRFSGRQFSNSRSEMNVSTLELGDSALYLCASSLDAGNNQPQHFGDGTRLSIL.

V gene TRBV11-2 combines with J gene TRBJ2-7; the D call may be TRBD1 or TRBD2 (5 bases each). The CDR3 is made up of 13 amino acids. Germline V gene lookup returns CDR1 SGHAT and CDR2 FQNNGV. V was cut by 1 base and J by 5 bases, with 9 bases left in between. CDR3 region: CASSLAGGNEQYF. The DNA of the CDR3 is TGTGCCAGCAGCTTAGCTGGGGGAAACGAGCAGTACTTC.